This passage covers 29 T cell receptor beta chains from one sample sequenced in a study of cytomegalovirus exposure and HLA in healthy donors. The PCR employed 60 Vbeta primers together with 13 Jbeta primers. Profiling relied on immunoSEQ multiplex PCR, and the TCRdb table lists in-frame clones only, not all of them. The data show some 150,000 clones, around 75% seen once. Specimen: PBMCs. These receptors were obtained from a woman aged 25 to 39 in good health and CMV-seronegative.

The V call is TRBV11-2, the J call TRBJ2-2, with 9 bases matching TRBD1. The J segment lost 12 bases and the V segment lost 0 bases, leaving 5 bases of the junction unmatched. CDR3 length: 14 residues. Germline loops: CDR1 SGHAT, CDR2 FQNNGV. In DNA form, the CDR3 reads TGTGCCAGCAGCTTAGATTGGGACAGGGAAAAGCTGTTTTTT. Residues: CASSLDWDREKLFF.

This clone appeared a few times. This chain joins TRBV4-1 and TRBJ2-7, with 13 bases that match TRBD2. This CDR3 spans 15 amino acids. CDR1 and CDR2 from the germline V gene are MGHRA and YSYEKL. V dropped 4 bases and J dropped 5; count of bases not matched to a gene: 5. This CDR3 is CASSRGLAGANEQYF. The DNA of the CDR3 is TGCGCCAGCAGCCGAGGACTAGCGGGAGCTAACGAGCAGTACTTC.

V is TRBV5-1 and J is TRBJ2-6, with D possibly TRBD2 on 6 matching bases. V gave up 2 bases and J gave up 2 bases, with 11 bases separating them. The CDR3 sequence is 16 residues long. Looked up from germline, CDR1 is SGHRS and CDR2 is YFSETQ. This chain's CDR3 is CASSFWGGAGANVLTF. The CDR3 DNA reads TGCGCCAGCAGCTTTTGGGGAGGAGCTGGGGCCAACGTCCTGACTTTC.

This chain uses TRBV30 with TRBJ1-2; 8 nucleotides agree with TRBD1. V was clipped by 7 bases and J by 4 bases; unmatched bases: 11. This CDR3 comprises 14 residues. CDR1 is GTSNPN, CDR2 SVGIG, per germline (reference sequence). The DNA of the CDR3 is TGTGCCTATAATAGACAGGGGTTTTCCTATGGCTACACCTTC. It is translated as CAYNRQGFSYGYTF.

The sample holds many counts of this clone. This chain links TRBV5-8 with TRBJ1-1, with D possibly matching TRBD1 (5 bases). The V gene's germline CDR1 is SGHTS and CDR2 YDEGEE. The CDR3 contains 14 residues. V was cut by 1 base and J by 1 base, with 8 bases left in between. The CDR3 here is CASSLWGANTEAFF. The CDR3 bases are TGTGCCAGCAGCTTGTGGGGCGCGAACACTGAAGCTTTCTTT.

This clone has only a few counts. The same CDR3 can be traced to other DNA sequences in this sample. V is TRBV5-1 and J is TRBJ1-1; D is possibly TRBD1 (5 bases). Germline V gives CDR1 SGHRS, CDR2 YFSETQ. This CDR3 spans 13 amino acids. The V gene lost 2 bases and the J gene lost 5 bases, with 10 bases spanning the gap. CDR3 bases: TGCGCCAGCAGCTTAAGGGGTGGGACTGAAGCTTTCTTT. This sequence encodes CASSLRGGTEAFF.

The chain joins TRBV7-3 to TRBJ2-3, with TRBD2 matching 9 bases. The CDR3 length is 15 residues. Germline V CDR1 and CDR2: SGHTA, FQGTGA. V shed 5 bases, J shed 6 bases, and the junction held 9 bases outside the gene matches. In DNA form, the CDR3 reads TGTGCCAGCAGCCCCAGGCGGGGGGGTGCGGATACGCAGTATTTT. It translates to CASSPRRGGADTQYF.

V and J are TRBV7-9 and TRBJ2-7, with 7 bases that match TRBD2. CDR1 and CDR2 from the germline V gene are SEHNR and FQNEAQ (reference sequence). There are 15 residues in the CDR3. Unmatched junction bases numbered 6, after V lost 4 bases and J lost 0 bases. The CDR3 spells CASSSKRDSSYEQYF. The DNA for the CDR3 is TGTGCCAGCAGCTCGAAGCGGGATAGCTCCTACGAGCAGTACTTC.

The CDR3 region has the DNA TGTGCCAGCAGAGATACAGGGGGCTCGCGGGCTTTCTTT. Translated, it gives CASRDTGGSRAFF. The chain uses TRBV6-5 and TRBJ1-1; 9 nucleotides match TRBD1. This CDR3 has 13 residues. The V and J ends lost 6 bases and 11 bases, in that order; junction bases with no gene match: 10. Germline CDR1 and CDR2: MNHEY and SVGAGI.

The gene calls are TRBV6-5 and TRBJ1-4, with unresolved D. The CDR3 covers 13 residues. Germline assignment: CDR1 MNHEY and CDR2 SVGAGI. The CDR3 sequence: CQAEDGIRGKLFF. CDR3 coding DNA: TGTCAAGCAGAAGACGGCATACGAGGAAAACTGTTTTTT.

The V gene is TRBV28, the J gene TRBJ2-3, with TRBD2 matching over 12 bases. Germline V gene data show CDR1 as MDHEN and CDR2 as SYDVKM. This CDR3 contains 16 residues. The junction had 6 bases not matched to a gene; V was cut back by 6 bases and J by 2 bases. The CDR3 spells CASRPASGRATDTQYF. Here the CDR3 DNA reads TGTGCCAGCAGACCCGCTAGCGGGAGGGCCACAGATACGCAGTATTTT.

V usage is TRBV6-1 and J usage is TRBJ1-5; D not resolved. This CDR3 spans 16 amino acids. From germline, CDR1 is MNHNS and CDR2 SASEGT. V shed 2 bases and J shed 3 bases, with 14 bases lying between them. This chain's CDR3 is CASSELIRSYNQPQHF. The CDR3 nucleotides read TGTGCCAGCAGTGAACTTATCAGGTCATACAATCAGCCCCAGCATTTT.

The chain combines TRBV28 with TRBJ2-6; 7 nucleotides match TRBD1. The CDR3 is made up of 18 amino acids. V was clipped by 4 bases and J by 0 bases; unmatched bases: 9. CDR1 MDHEN and CDR2 SYDVKM come from the germline V gene. The CDR3: CASSSATGMRSGANVLTF. As DNA, the CDR3 is TGTGCCAGCAGTTCCGCGACAGGGATGCGCTCTGGGGCCAACGTCCTGACTTTC.

V gene TRBV30 combines with J gene TRBJ2-7, with 7 bases aligning to TRBD2. V was clipped by 5 bases and J by 6 bases; unmatched bases: 10. The CDR3 is made up of 13 amino acids. CDR1 GTSNPN and CDR2 SVGIG come from the germline V gene (reference sequence). CDR3 loop: CAWGARGTGEQYF. The CDR3 nucleotides read TGTGCCTGGGGGGCGCGGGGGACTGGCGAGCAGTACTTC.

This chain connects TRBV4-1 to TRBJ2-7; D may be TRBD2 (5 bases). Per germline, CDR1 MGHRA and CDR2 YSYEKL. CDR3 length: 15 amino acids. V lost 1 base, J lost 1 base, and 11 bases lay in between. CDR3 region: CASSQVAGGSYEQYF. CDR3 nucleotide sequence: TGCGCCAGCAGCCAAGTGGCAGGAGGTTCCTACGAGCAGTACTTC.

V and J are TRBV27 and TRBJ2-7; maybe TRBD2 (6 bases). The CDR3 spans 14 residues. Trimming took off 5 bases at V and 2 bases at J, with 13 bases between the two ends. Germline assignment: CDR1 MNHEY and CDR2 SMNVEV (reference sequence). The CDR3 region is CASSPRPGAYEQYF. The CDR3 DNA reads TGTGCCAGCAGTCCCCGACCGGGGGCCTACGAGCAGTACTTC.

The chain has TRBV4-1 and TRBJ1-5; maybe TRBD1 (5 bases). With 4 bases removed from V and 5 bases from J, the gap between germline ends came to 9 bases. The germline gives CDR1 MGHRA, CDR2 YSYEKL. CDR3 length: 13 residues. The CDR3 here is CASSRGGDQPQHF. CDR3 nucleotides: TGCGCCAGCAGCCGGGGCGGGGATCAGCCCCAGCATTTT.

The V and J genes are TRBV11-2 and TRBJ1-2; D call uncertain. Germline V CDR1 and CDR2: SGHAT, FQNNGV. Trimming removed 10 bases at V and 7 bases at J, with 16 bases between. This CDR3 has 12 residues. As DNA, the CDR3 is TGTGCCATGGGCCTACCATTTGGTGGCTACACCTTC. It codes for CAMGLPFGGYTF.

The chain employs TRBV7-3 and TRBJ2-5; possibly TRBD1 for D (6 bases). In germline, CDR1 is SGHTA, CDR2 FQGTGA. The V end lost 4 bases, the J end lost 5 bases, and 14 bases lay between the germline ends. The CDR3 loop spans 14 amino acids. In nucleotides, the CDR3 is TGTGCCAGCAGCTCTACAGGGTCCAGGGAGACCCAGTACTTC. Its translation is CASSSTGSRETQYF.

The gene calls are TRBV30 and TRBJ2-4; D perhaps matches TRBD1 (6 bases). The ends were cut back, 3 bases at V and 2 bases at J, with 20 bases in the middle. Germline V gene data show CDR1 as GTSNPN and CDR2 as SVGIG (reference sequence). The CDR3 is 17 amino acids. The CDR3 sequence: CAWRAGGQGKSKNIQYF. The CDR3 DNA follows: TGTGCCTGGAGAGCAGGCGGGCAGGGGAAGTCCAAAAACATTCAGTACTTC.

This chain connects TRBV2 to TRBJ1-2, with no clear D. This CDR3 spans 15 amino acids. Germline CDR1 SNHLY, CDR2 FYNNEI. V lost 4 bases and J lost 0, with 12 bases in between. Here the CDR3 DNA reads TGTGCCAGCAGTGGGCTCGTTCCCTCTAACTATGGCTACACCTTC. It codes for CASSGLVPSNYGYTF.

This clone has more than one count but fewer than ten. The V and J genes are TRBV30 and TRBJ2-2; TRBD1 might be the D (6 bases). The germline V and J ends were trimmed by 5 bases and 2 bases, with 12 bases remaining between them. The germline V gene encodes CDR1 GTSNPN and CDR2 SVGIG (reference sequence). The CDR3 extends over 14 amino acids. This CDR3 reads CAWGRQANTGELFF. As DNA, the CDR3 is TGTGCCTGGGGGAGACAGGCAAACACCGGGGAGCTGTTTTTT.

This clone was found once. The same CDR3 is also encoded by other DNA sequences in this sample. The chain couples TRBV7-3 to TRBJ1-1, with D perhaps TRBD1 (5 bases). The CDR3 is made up of 13 amino acids. Trimming took 3 bases from V and 1 from J, leaving 6 bases between them. Germline V gene lookup returns CDR1 SGHTA and CDR2 FQGTGA. The CDR3 DNA sequence: TGTGCCAGCAGCTTTCAGGGGAACACTGAAGCTTTCTTT. This translates into CASSFQGNTEAFF.

This rearrangement joins TRBV14 to TRBJ1-2; D perhaps matches TRBD1 (5 bases). CDR1 and CDR2 from the germline V gene are SGHDN and FVKESK. The ends were cut back, 5 bases at V and 6 bases at J, with 19 bases in the middle. There are 15 residues in the CDR3. DNA of the CDR3: TGTGCCAGCAGCTTGGGGCAGTCCTATTCCAATGGCTACACCTTC. Residues: CASSLGQSYSNGYTF.

This clone appeared once. CDR3 DNA sequence: TGCAGCGTTGAACTGGCGACGGGGGAGCAGTACTTC. Amino acids: CSVELATGEQYF. The chain combines TRBV29-1 with TRBJ2-7, with TRBD2 as a possible D gene (5 bases). The CDR3 is made up of 12 amino acids. The germline V gene encodes CDR1 SQVTM and CDR2 ANQGSEA. Between the trimmed V and J ends, which lost 2 bases and 7 bases, there was a span of 12 bases.

This chain connects TRBV7-8 to TRBJ1-1; D call uncertain. V was clipped by 4 bases and J by 1 base, with 10 bases between them. This CDR3 region has 14 residues. Germline values: CDR1 SGHVS, CDR2 FQNEAQ. The CDR3 region is CASSSSHTNTEAFF. CDR3 sequence (DNA): TGTGCCAGCAGCTCCTCTCACACGAACACTGAAGCTTTCTTT.

The genes are TRBV11-2 and TRBJ2-3; D not certain. The V end lost 5 bases, the J end lost 1 base, and 7 bases lay between the germline ends. The CDR3 has 13 residues. Germline-derived CDR1 and CDR2 are SGHAT and FQNNGV. CDR3 region: CASSPSGTDTQYF. The CDR3 DNA sequence: TGTGCCAGCAGCCCTTCCGGCACAGATACGCAGTATTTT.

This chain joins TRBV7-9 and TRBJ1-2; possible D gene TRBD1, 5 bases. CDR1 SEHNR and CDR2 FQNEAQ come from the germline V gene (reference sequence). V gave up 6 bases and J gave up 4 bases, with 21 bases separating them. CDR3 length: 16 residues. The chain's CDR3 is CASREGRDAGRYGYTF. CDR3 bases: TGTGCCAGCAGGGAAGGAAGGGATGCGGGACGCTATGGCTACACCTTC.

This chain uses TRBV10-1 with TRBJ2-1, with 11 bases identical to TRBD2. The ends lost 4 bases at V and 2 bases at J; junction bases unmatched: 10. The CDR3 is made up of 18 amino acids. In germline, CDR1 is WNHNN, CDR2 SYGVQD (reference sequence). The CDR3 bases are TGCGCCAGCAGTGTAGTACTAGCGGGGGTACTCGCCTACAATGAGCAGTTCTTC. Protein product: CASSVVLAGVLAYNEQFF.